The following is a T cell receptor beta chain sequence with its context. The protocol was immunoSEQ multiplex PCR, while the TCRdb copy is restricted to in-frame clones and leaves out a portion. This repertoire shows over 130,000 clones, approximately 85% found once; its top ten account for around 2.9%. The data originate from a study of blood T cell repertoires in COVID-19. Across the whole study: Whether acute or convalescent, the COVID-19 samples came from the United States, Italy and Spain.

Germline CDR1 reads LGHDT; CDR2 reads YNNKEL (reference sequence). The CDR3 has 15 residues. Trimming shortened V by 4 bases and J by 1 base, and 11 bases separated the two germline ends. This receptor was identified in a man aged 50-59 years with acute or convalescent COVID-19. The chain recombines TRBV3-1 (or the pseudogene TRBV3-2) with TRBJ1-5, with a tentative D call TRBD1 (5 bases). The sequencing input was peripheral blood. As DNA, the CDR3 is TGTGCCAGCAGCCCAGGGTACATCAGCAATCAGCCCCAGCATTTT. Protein product: CASSPGYISNQPQHF.